The TCR beta chain described here comes from a study of neurological immune-mediated disorders. Ten or more counts support this clonotype. TCRdb recomputed calls from the 5' RACE reads with MiXCR, one row per CDR3 protein. Seen here are 65,000 to 75,000 distinct CDR3 sequences, around 5% observed once, and the top ten hold around 5.3%. The sequence was obtained from a human donor with multiple sclerosis. The donor label of this sample is uncertain. The specimen sequenced was PBMCs.

The CDR3 sequence: CASSSLPTDTQYF. The CDR3 DNA sequence: TGTGCCAGCAGCTCCCTCCCCACAGATACGCAGTATTTT. The chain joins TRBV7-2 to TRBJ2-3; D is unclear. In germline, CDR1 is SGHTA, CDR2 FQGNSA. V gave up 4 bases and J gave up 2 bases, with 7 bases separating them. The CDR3 covers 13 residues.